This entry is about one T cell receptor (beta chain). CDR3 size: 14 residues. V shed 5 bases and J 8 bases; nucleotides not matched to a gene: 4. Germline V lookup: CDR1 LGHDT, CDR2 YNNKEL (reference sequence). Original data processing: Cell counts per sample came from amplifying reference gene primers. Repertoires were generated with immunoSEQ multiplex PCR, while TCRdb's copy carries only in-frame clones and drops some. For V, J and clone size, that table is used; D and trimming come from the DNA. The sample carries 300,000 to 350,000 clones, approximately 89% recorded once. The sample is drawn from a study of blood T cell repertoires in COVID-19. Study-level information: In each case, the material was cDNA or gDNA derived from T cells, B-cell-depleted T cells, or PBMCs.

The chain employs TRBV3-1 (or the pseudogene TRBV3-2) and TRBJ2-2; 11 bases agree with TRBD1. The clonotype comes from a man aged 30 to 45 who had recovered from COVID-19. The sample comprised PBMCs or T cells enriched from blood (not recorded which). The CDR3 coding sequence is TGTGCCAGCAGCACGGGACAGGGGGGAGGGGAGCTGTTTTTT. Encoded protein: CASSTGQGGGELFF.